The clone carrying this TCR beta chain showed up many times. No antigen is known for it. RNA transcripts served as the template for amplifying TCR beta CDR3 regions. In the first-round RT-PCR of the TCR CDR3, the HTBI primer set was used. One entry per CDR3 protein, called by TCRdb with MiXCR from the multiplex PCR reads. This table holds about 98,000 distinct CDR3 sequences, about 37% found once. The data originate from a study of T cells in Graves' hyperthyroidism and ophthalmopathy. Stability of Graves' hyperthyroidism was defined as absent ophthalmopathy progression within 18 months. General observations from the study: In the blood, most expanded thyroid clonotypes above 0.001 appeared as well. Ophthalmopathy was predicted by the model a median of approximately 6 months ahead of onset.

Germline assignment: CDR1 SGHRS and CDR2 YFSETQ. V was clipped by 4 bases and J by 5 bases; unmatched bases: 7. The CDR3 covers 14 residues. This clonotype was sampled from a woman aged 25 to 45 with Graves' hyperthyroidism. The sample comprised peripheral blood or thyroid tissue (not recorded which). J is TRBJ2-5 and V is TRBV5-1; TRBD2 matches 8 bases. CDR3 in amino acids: CASSRSGNGETQYF. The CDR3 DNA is TGCGCCAGCAGCCGTAGCGGGAATGGGGAGACCCAGTACTTC.